The rows below give T cell receptor beta chains drawn from one sample of a study of blood T cell repertoires in COVID-19. Measured with immunoSEQ multiplex PCR; TCRdb has only the in-frame clones, and not every one. Of about 170,000 clones listed, around 67% were seen once; the top ten hold 3%. Sequencing input: peripheral blood. These receptors all stem from a woman of 80 years or more with acute or convalescent COVID-19. Both conserved end residues are part of each CDR3. A D gene is named only where the DNA matches it firmly. Size values are once, few and many counts, or a class for expanded clones, and some rows have none.

clone_size	v_call	d_call	j_call	cdr3_nt	cdr3_aa
-	TRBV28	-	TRBJ2-4	TGTGCCAGCAGTCCGACAGACCGATGGACACCCAAAAACATTCAGTACTTC	CASSPTDRWTPKNIQYF
-	TRBV7-9	-	TRBJ1-4	TGTGCCAGCAGCTGGACGCCAAGGGAGGAAAAACTGTTTTTT	CASSWTPREEKLFF
few	TRBV28	TRBD1	TRBJ1-2	TGTGCCAGCAGCCCTCCCGGGACAGTGCGCGGCTACACCTTC	CASSPPGTVRGYTF
-	TRBV5-1	TRBD1	TRBJ1-5	TGCGCCAGCAGCTTGGCGACAGGGATGAATCAGCCCCAGCATTTT	CASSLATGMNQPQHF
-	TRBV28	TRBD2	TRBJ2-7	TGTGCCAGTAAACTAGCGGGAGCCACCTACGAGCAGTACTTC	CASKLAGATYEQYF
-	TRBV7-9	-	TRBJ1-5	TGTGCCAGCAGCGGAACAGGGAGTCAGCCCCAGCATTTT	CASSGTGSQPQHF
-	TRBV18	-	TRBJ1-2	TGTGCCAGCTCACCAGGACCTATAGGGGATTATGGCTACACCTTC	CASSPGPIGDYGYTF
-	TRBV15	TRBD2	TRBJ2-3	TGTGCCACCAGCTTCGCGGGGGCAGATACGCAGTATTTT	CATSFAGADTQYF
few	TRBV11-2	-	TRBJ2-1	TGTGCCAGCAGCTACGCAGGGTATGAGCAGTTCTTC	CASSYAGYEQFF
-	TRBV19	TRBD1	TRBJ1-4	TGTGCCAGTAGTGGACAGGGTAGGGGAAAACTGTTTTTT	CASSGQGRGKLFF
-	TRBV27	-	TRBJ2-7	TGTGCCAGCAGTTTAAGAGGGTACGAGCAGTACTTC	CASSLRGYEQYF
-	TRBV2	TRBD1	TRBJ1-5	TGTGCCAGCAGTCAAGAACAGGGGAATCAGCCCCAGCATTTT	CASSQEQGNQPQHF
-	TRBV10-3	-	TRBJ2-2	TGTGCCATCAGTATTAGCGAGACTACCGGGGAGCTGTTTTTT	CAISISETTGELFF
many	TRBV27	-	TRBJ2-3	TGTGCCAGCAGTTTCGGGGGAGTGGATACGCAGTATTTT	CASSFGGVDTQYF